The 18 T cell receptor beta chains reported below all come from one sample, sequenced in a study of shared clonotypes between healthy human individuals. Clones were sequenced by immunoSEQ multiplex PCR, and TCRdb holds only the in-frame ones, with some missing. This sample has about 470,000 clones, with roughly 77% found just once. Sequenced input: PBMCs. Receptors were obtained from a woman aged 40 to 50 in good health. Some clones in this sample may be carry-over from other donors' samples.

The gene calls are TRBV5-1 and TRBJ1-3, with no clear D. The germline V and J ends were trimmed by 2 bases and 0 bases, with 9 bases remaining between them. The CDR3 is 15 residues long. Germline-derived CDR1 and CDR2 are SGHRS and YFSETQ. The CDR3 DNA is TGCGCCAGCAGCTTTGCAGAGGGCTCTGGAAACACCATATATTTT. This codes for CASSFAEGSGNTIYF. Complete variable domain (other parts from reference TRBV5-1 and TRBJ1-3): KAGVTQTPRYLIKTRGQQVTLSCSPISGHRSVSWYQQTPGQGLQFLFEYFSETQRNKGNFPGRFSGRQFSNSRSEMNVSTLELGDSALYLCASSFAEGSGNTIYFGEGSWLTVV.

V is TRBV9 and J is TRBJ2-7; 12 bases line up with TRBD2. The CDR3 has 18 amino acids. Germline values: CDR1 SGDLS, CDR2 YYNGEE. With V trimmed by 3 bases and J by 5 bases, 15 bases remained unmatched. The DNA for the CDR3 is TGTGCCAGCAGCGGCGCTAGCGGGAGGGCCCTCATAGTCAACGAGCAGTACTTC. Its translation is CASSGASGRALIVNEQYF.

V usage is TRBV2 and J usage is TRBJ2-5; no clear D. The CDR3 has 14 residues. Trimming took off 6 bases at V and 1 base at J, with 12 bases between the two ends. Germline CDR1 SNHLY, CDR2 FYNNEI. As DNA, the CDR3 is TGTGCCAGCAGCCTCGGGTCCCTCCAAGAGACCCAGTACTTC. It codes for CASSLGSLQETQYF. Full variable domain (remainder filled in from reference TRBV2 and TRBJ2-5): EPEVTQTPSHQVTQMGQEVILRCVPISNHLYFYWYRQILGQKVEFLVSFYNNEISEKSEIFDDQFSVERPDGSNFTLKIRSTKLEDSAMYFCASSLGSLQETQYFGPGTRLLVL.

This clone was counted between two and nine times. The gene calls are TRBV10-3 and TRBJ2-7, with TRBD1 matching 8 bases. After removal of 10 bases from V and 2 bases from J, the junction contained 10 bases not matched to a gene. Per the germline V gene, CDR1 is ENHRY and CDR2 is SYGVKD. The CDR3 is made up of 14 amino acids. The CDR3: CATRPQGATYEQYF. In nucleotides, the CDR3 is TGTGCCACCCGTCCCCAGGGGGCCACCTACGAGCAGTACTTC.

This clone appeared a single time. This rearrangement joins TRBV6-4 to TRBJ2-1, with TRBD2 matching over 7 bases. CDR1 and CDR2 from the germline V gene are MRHNA and SNTAGT. There are 16 residues in the CDR3. V lost 3 bases, J lost 6 bases, and 11 bases stayed unmatched. The CDR3 sequence: CASSEMGGGIANEQFF. CDR3 in DNA: TGTGCCAGCAGTGAAATGGGCGGGGGAATTGCCAATGAGCAGTTCTTC.

The V and J genes are TRBV6-5 and TRBJ2-3; the D gene is possibly TRBD1 (5 bases). Germline CDR1 MNHEY, CDR2 SVGAGI. The V and J ends lost 5 bases and 5 bases respectively, with 14 bases between them. The CDR3 contains 14 residues. This chain's CDR3 is CASSRTDKGDTQYF. CDR3 nucleotides: TGTGCCAGCAGTAGGACGGACAAAGGAGATACGCAGTATTTT.

This clone was found a few times. This chain links TRBV15 with TRBJ1-1; tentatively, D is TRBD1 (6 bases). This CDR3 comprises 14 residues. Between the trimmed V and J ends, which lost 8 bases and 1 base, there was a span of 14 bases. Germline CDR1 is LNHNV and CDR2 is YYDKDF (reference sequence). The CDR3 loop is CATGKGGQNTEAFF. The CDR3 region has the DNA TGTGCCACCGGGAAGGGGGGCCAGAACACTGAAGCTTTCTTT. Supplemented by reference TRBV15 and TRBJ1-1, the full variable domain reads DAMVIQNPRYQVTQFGKPVTLSCSQTLNHNVMYWYQQKSSQAPKLLFHYYDKDFNNEADTPDNFQSRRPNTSFCFLDIRSPGLGDTAMYLCATGKGGQNTEAFFGQGTRLTVV.

The chain recombines TRBV2 with TRBJ2-1; 9 bases are a match to TRBD2. The germline V gene has CDR1 SNHLY and CDR2 FYNNEI. The CDR3 is 15 residues long. V was pared by 5 bases and J by 6 bases, with 8 bases of the junction left unmatched. CDR3 amino acids: CASSYSGSSGNEQFF. The CDR3 DNA sequence: TGTGCCAGCAGTTATAGCGGGAGTAGTGGCAATGAGCAGTTCTTC.

J is TRBJ1-3 and V is TRBV5-4; TRBD1 matches 9 bases. This CDR3 spans 15 amino acids. Looked up from germline, CDR1 is SGHNT and CDR2 is YYREEE (reference sequence). V trimming: 3 bases; J trimming: 1 base; junction bases outside the gene matches: 2. The DNA for the CDR3 is TGTGCCAGCAGCTCCGGGACAGGGTCTGGAAACACCATATATTTT. It translates to CASSSGTGSGNTIYF.

The rearrangement uses TRBV28 and TRBJ1-1; unclear D gene. The CDR3 covers 13 residues. Trimming left V 2 bases short and J 5 bases short, with 9 bases between. Germline assignment: CDR1 MDHEN and CDR2 SYDVKM. In nucleotides, the CDR3 is TGTGCCAGCAGTTTAGAGAGAAGGACTGAAGCTTTCTTT. Translating gives CASSLERRTEAFF. The full variable domain, with the rest looked up from reference TRBV28 and TRBJ1-1, is DVKVTQSSRYLVKRTGEKVFLECVQDMDHENMFWYRQDPGLGLRLIYFSYDVKMKEKGDIPEGYSVSREKKERFSLILESASTNQTSMYLCASSLERRTEAFFGQGTRLTVV.

This clone was detected only once. This sequence is one base from a far larger clone and is likely a read error. The J gene is TRBJ2-1, the V gene TRBV13; 8 bases are shared with TRBD2. After removal of 5 bases from V and 2 bases from J, the junction contained 20 bases not matched to a gene. This CDR3 comprises 20 residues. Germline V CDR1 and CDR2: PRHDT, FYEKMQ (reference sequence). CDR3 nucleotide sequence: TGTGCCAGCAGCCAAATCACTCCGGGACTAGTGGGAGAAGCCTACAATGAGCAGTTCTTC. Encoded protein: CASSQITPGLVGEAYNEQFF. Filled out from reference TRBV13 and TRBJ2-1, the complete variable domain reads AAGVIQSPRHLIKEKRETATLKCYPIPRHDTVYWYQQGPGQDPQFLISFYEKMQSDKGSIPDRFSAQQFSDYHSELNMSSLELGDSALYFCASSQITPGLVGEAYNEQFFGPGTRLTVL.

V gene TRBV27 combines with J gene TRBJ1-1, with D maybe TRBD1 (5 bases). Trimming stripped 3 bases from V and 4 bases from J, with 12 bases between. The germline CDR1 and CDR2 sequences are MNHEY and SMNVEV (reference sequence). This CDR3 is built from 14 residues. As DNA, the CDR3 is TGTGCCAGCAGTTTTTTCGAGGGGAGCACTGAAGCTTTCTTT. Amino acids: CASSFFEGSTEAFF.

This clone was observed a single time. J is TRBJ2-3 and V is TRBV30; tentative D call: TRBD2 (6 bases). The CDR3 spans 13 residues. V was trimmed by 3 bases and J by 2 bases, leaving 9 bases between them. From germline, CDR1 is GTSNPN and CDR2 SVGIG (reference sequence). CDR3 sequence reads: CAWRGGYTDTQYF. The CDR3 coding sequence is TGTGCCTGGAGGGGGGGATACACAGATACGCAGTATTTT.

The chain uses TRBV18 and TRBJ2-7, with D maybe TRBD1 (5 bases). The CDR3 consists of 15 residues. V lost 2 bases and J lost 1, with 12 bases in between. Germline-derived CDR1 and CDR2 are KGHSH and LQKENI. The chain's CDR3 is CASSPAQGGSYEQYF. CDR3 nucleotide sequence: TGTGCCAGCTCACCAGCCCAGGGCGGTTCCTACGAGCAGTACTTC.

The V call is TRBV28, the J call TRBJ2-7; 12 nucleotides line up with TRBD2. J lost 7 bases, V lost 3 bases, and 7 bases had no gene match. CDR1 is MDHEN, CDR2 SYDVKM, per germline. The CDR3 contains 15 residues. The CDR3 spells CASSFLAGGPGEQYF. The DNA of the CDR3 is TGTGCCAGCAGTTTTCTAGCGGGAGGGCCGGGTGAGCAGTACTTC.

This clone occurred a few times. The V gene is TRBV7-9, the J gene TRBJ1-5; 9 bases are shared with TRBD1. Trimming removed 4 bases from V and 4 bases from J; junction bases left unmatched: 5. The CDR3 covers 15 residues. The germline V gene encodes CDR1 SEHNR and CDR2 FQNEAQ (reference sequence). The chain's CDR3 is CASSSIGTGNQPQHF. CDR3 nucleotide sequence: TGTGCCAGCAGCTCGATCGGGACAGGGAATCAGCCCCAGCATTTT.

The chain's CDR3 is CASSQDLLRQKHF. The CDR3 region has the DNA TGCGCCAGCAGCCAAGATCTTTTGCGACAGAAACACTTT. The J gene is TRBJ1-6, the V gene TRBV4-1, with D perhaps matching TRBD1 (5 bases). Germline CDR1 MGHRA, CDR2 YSYEKL. The CDR3 is 13 residues long. Between the trimmed V and J ends, which lost 0 bases and 19 bases, there was a span of 16 bases.

The rearrangement joins TRBV7-3 to TRBJ1-2; D is perhaps TRBD1 (6 bases). The CDR3 is made up of 14 amino acids. Germline V gene data show CDR1 as SGHTA and CDR2 as FQGTGA. Between the trimmed V and J ends, which lost 0 bases and 6 bases, there was a span of 11 bases. CDR3 amino acids: CASSLTPGEHGYTF. The CDR3 DNA sequence: TGTGCCAGCAGCTTAACACCAGGGGAGCATGGCTACACCTTC.